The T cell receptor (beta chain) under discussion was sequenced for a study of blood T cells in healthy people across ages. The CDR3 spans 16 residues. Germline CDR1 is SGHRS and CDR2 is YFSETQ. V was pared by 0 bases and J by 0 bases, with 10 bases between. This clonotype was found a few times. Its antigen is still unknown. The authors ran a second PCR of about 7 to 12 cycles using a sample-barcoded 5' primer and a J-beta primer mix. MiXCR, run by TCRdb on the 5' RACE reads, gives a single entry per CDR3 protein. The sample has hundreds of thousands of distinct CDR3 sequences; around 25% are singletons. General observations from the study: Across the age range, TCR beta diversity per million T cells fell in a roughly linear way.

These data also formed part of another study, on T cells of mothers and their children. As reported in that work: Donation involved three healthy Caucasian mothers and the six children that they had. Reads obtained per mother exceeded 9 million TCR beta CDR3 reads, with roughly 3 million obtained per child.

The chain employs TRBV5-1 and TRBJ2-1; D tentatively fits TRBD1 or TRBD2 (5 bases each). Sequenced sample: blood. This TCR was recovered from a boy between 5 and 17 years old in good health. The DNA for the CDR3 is TGCGCCAGCAGCTTGGAACCGGGGACCTCCTACAATGAGCAGTTCTTC. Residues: CASSLEPGTSYNEQFF.